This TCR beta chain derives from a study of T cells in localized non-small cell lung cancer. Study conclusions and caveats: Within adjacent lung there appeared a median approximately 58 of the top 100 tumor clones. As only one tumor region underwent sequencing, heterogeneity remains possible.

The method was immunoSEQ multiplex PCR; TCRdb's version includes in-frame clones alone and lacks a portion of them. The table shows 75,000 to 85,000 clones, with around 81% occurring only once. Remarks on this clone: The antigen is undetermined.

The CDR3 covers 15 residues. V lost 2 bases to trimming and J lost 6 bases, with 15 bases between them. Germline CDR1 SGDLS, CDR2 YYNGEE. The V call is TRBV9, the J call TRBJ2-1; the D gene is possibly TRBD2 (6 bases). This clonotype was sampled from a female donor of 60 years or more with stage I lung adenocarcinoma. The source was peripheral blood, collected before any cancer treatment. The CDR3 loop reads CASSVGGTGSNEQFF. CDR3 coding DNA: TGTGCCAGCAGCGTTGGAGGGACTGGGAGCAATGAGCAGTTCTTC.